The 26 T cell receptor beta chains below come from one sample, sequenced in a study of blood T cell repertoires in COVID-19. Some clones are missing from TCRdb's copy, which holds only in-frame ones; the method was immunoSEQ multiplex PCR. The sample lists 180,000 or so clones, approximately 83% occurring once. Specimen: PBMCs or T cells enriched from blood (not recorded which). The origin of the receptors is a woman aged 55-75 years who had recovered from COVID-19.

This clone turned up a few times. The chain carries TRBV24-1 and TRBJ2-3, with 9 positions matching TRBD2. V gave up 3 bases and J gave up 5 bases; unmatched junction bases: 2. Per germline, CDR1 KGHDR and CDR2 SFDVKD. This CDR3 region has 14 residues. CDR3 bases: TGTGCCACCAGTGATCCTAGCGGGGAAGATACGCAGTATTTT. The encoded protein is CATSDPSGEDTQYF.

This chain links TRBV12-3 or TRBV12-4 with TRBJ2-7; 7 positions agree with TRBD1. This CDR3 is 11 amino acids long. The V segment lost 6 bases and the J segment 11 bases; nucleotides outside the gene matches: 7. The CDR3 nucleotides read TGTGCCAGCAGCTGGGGACAGCAGGAGTACTTC. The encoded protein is CASSWGQQEYF.

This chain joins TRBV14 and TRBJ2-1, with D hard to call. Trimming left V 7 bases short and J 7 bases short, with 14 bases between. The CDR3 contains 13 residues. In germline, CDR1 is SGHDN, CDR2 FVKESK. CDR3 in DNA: TGTGCCAGCAACCCAAATCACTCGAATGAGCAGTTCTTC. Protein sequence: CASNPNHSNEQFF.

CDR3 bases: TGCAGTGCTAGTGGAGGGCCCTATGGCTACACCTTC. Protein sequence: CSASGGPYGYTF. This chain connects TRBV20-1 to TRBJ1-2, with no clear D. The germline V gene has CDR1 DFQATT and CDR2 SNEGSKA (reference sequence). V was clipped by 3 bases and J by 4 bases, with 9 bases between them. The CDR3 extends over 12 amino acids.

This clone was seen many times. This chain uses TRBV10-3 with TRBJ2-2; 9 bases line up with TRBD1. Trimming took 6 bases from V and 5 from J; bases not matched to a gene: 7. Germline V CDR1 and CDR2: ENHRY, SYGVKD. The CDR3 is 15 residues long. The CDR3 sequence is CAIRDSTGGTGELFF. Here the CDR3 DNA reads TGTGCCATCAGGGACTCGACAGGGGGGACCGGGGAGCTGTTTTTT.

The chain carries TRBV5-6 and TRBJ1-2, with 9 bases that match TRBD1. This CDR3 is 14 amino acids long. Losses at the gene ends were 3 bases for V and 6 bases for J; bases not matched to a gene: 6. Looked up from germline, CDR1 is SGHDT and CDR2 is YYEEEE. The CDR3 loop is CASSSWTGEHGYTF. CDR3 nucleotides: TGTGCCAGCAGCTCTTGGACAGGGGAACATGGCTACACCTTC.

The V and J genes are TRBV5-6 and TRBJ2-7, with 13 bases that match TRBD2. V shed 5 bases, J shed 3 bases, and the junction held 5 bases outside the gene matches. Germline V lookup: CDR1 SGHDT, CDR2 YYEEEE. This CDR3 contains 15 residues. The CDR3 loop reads CASSRRTSGGYEQYF. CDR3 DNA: TGTGCCAGCAGTCGTAGGACTAGCGGGGGCTACGAGCAGTACTTC. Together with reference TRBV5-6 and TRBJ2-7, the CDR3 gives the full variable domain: DAGVTQSPTHLIKTRGQQVTLRCSPKSGHDTVSWYQQALGQGPQFIFQYYEEEERQRGNFPDRFSGHQFPNYSSELNVNALLLGDSALYLCASSRRTSGGYEQYFGPGTRLTVT.

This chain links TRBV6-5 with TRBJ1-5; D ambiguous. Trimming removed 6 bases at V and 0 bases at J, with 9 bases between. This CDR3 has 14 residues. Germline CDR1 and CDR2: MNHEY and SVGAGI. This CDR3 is CASRNVHSNQPQHF. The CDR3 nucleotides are TGTGCCAGCAGAAATGTTCATAGCAATCAGCCCCAGCATTTT.

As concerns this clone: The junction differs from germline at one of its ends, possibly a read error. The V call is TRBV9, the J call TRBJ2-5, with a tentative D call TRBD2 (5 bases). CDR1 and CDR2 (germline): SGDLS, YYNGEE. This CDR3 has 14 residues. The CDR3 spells CASSVEGGQGTQYF. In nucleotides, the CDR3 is TGTGCCAGCAGCGTAGAAGGAGGTCAAGGGACCCAGTACTTC.

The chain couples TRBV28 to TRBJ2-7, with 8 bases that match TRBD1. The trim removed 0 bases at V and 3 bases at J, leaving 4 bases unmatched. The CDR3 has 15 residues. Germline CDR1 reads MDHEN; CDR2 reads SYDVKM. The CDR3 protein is CASSLWAGGDYEQYF. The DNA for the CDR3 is TGTGCCAGCAGTTTATGGGCAGGGGGCGACTACGAGCAGTACTTC.

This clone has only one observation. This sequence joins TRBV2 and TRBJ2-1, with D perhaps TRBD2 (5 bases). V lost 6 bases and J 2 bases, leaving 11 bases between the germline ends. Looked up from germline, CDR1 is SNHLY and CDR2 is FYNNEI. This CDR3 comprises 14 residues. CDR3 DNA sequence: TGTGCCAGCAGCCTAGAACTAGCCTACAATGAGCAGTTCTTC. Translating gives CASSLELAYNEQFF.

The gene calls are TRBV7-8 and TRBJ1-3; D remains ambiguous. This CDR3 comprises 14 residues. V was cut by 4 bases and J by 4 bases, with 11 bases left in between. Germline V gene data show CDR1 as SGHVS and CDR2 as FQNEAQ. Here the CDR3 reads CASSSQEAGNTIYF. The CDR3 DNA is TGTGCCAGCAGCTCCCAGGAGGCAGGAAACACCATATATTTT.

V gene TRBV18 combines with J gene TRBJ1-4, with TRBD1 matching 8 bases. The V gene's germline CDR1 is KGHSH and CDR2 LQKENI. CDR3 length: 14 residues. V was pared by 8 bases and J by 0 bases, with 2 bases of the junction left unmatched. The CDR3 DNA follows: TGTGCCAGCACGACAGGGGCAACTAATGAAAAACTGTTTTTT. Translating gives CASTTGATNEKLFF.

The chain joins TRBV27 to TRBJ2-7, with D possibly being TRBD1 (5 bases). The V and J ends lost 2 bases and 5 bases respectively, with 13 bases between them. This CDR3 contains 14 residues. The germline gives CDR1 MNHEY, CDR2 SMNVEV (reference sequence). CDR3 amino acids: CASSLKGWGDEQYF. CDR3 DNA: TGTGCCAGCAGTTTAAAGGGTTGGGGCGACGAGCAGTACTTC.

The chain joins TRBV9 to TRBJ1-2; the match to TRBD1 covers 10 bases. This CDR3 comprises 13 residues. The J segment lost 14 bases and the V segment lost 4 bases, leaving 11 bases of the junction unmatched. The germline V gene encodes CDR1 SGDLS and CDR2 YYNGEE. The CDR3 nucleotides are TGTGCCAGCAGCAACCGGGACAGGGGTCAGAAAACCTTC. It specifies CASSNRDRGQKTF.

CDR3 sequence reads: CASSFGQGATSEAFF. The CDR3 region has the DNA TGCGCCAGCAGCTTCGGCCAGGGGGCTACCTCTGAAGCTTTCTTT. J is TRBJ1-1 and V is TRBV5-1, with 8 bases matching TRBD1. CDR1 SGHRS and CDR2 YFSETQ come from the germline V gene. V dropped 2 bases and J dropped 6; count of bases not matched to a gene: 9. The CDR3 runs to 15 residues.

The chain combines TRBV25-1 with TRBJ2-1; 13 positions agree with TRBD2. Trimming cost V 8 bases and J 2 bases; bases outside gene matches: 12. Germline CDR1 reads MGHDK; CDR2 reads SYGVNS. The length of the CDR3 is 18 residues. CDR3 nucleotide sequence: TGTGCCAGCCAGCCGGGACTAGCGGGACCGTGGACCTACAATGAGCAGTTCTTC. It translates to CASQPGLAGPWTYNEQFF.

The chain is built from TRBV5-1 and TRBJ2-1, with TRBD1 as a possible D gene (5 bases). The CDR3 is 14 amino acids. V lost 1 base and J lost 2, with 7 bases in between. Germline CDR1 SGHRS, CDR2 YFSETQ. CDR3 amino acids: CASSLPGTYNEQFF. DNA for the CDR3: TGCGCCAGCAGCTTGCCAGGGACCTACAATGAGCAGTTCTTC. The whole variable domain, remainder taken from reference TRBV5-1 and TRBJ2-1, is KAGVTQTPRYLIKTRGQQVTLSCSPISGHRSVSWYQQTPGQGLQFLFEYFSETQRNKGNFPGRFSGRQFSNSRSEMNVSTLELGDSALYLCASSLPGTYNEQFFGPGTRLTVL.

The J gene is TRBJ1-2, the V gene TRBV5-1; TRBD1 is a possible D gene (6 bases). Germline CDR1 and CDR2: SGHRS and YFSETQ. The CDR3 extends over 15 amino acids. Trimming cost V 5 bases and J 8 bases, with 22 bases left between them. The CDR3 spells CASSRATGTRMGYTF. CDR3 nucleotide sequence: TGCGCCAGCAGTCGGGCAACAGGGACGAGAATGGGCTACACCTTC.

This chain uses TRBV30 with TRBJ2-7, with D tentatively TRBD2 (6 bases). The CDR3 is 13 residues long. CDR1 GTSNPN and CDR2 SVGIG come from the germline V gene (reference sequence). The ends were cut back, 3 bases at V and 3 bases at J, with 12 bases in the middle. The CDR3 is CAWSWRDLYEQYF. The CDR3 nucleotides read TGTGCCTGGAGCTGGAGGGACCTCTACGAGCAGTACTTC.

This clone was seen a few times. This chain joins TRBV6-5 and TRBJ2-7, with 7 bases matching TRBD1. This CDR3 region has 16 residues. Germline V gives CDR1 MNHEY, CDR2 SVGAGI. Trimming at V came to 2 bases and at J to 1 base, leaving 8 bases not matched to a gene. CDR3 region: CASSYDETGISYEQYF. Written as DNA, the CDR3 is TGTGCCAGCAGTTACGACGAGACAGGGATTTCCTACGAGCAGTACTTC.

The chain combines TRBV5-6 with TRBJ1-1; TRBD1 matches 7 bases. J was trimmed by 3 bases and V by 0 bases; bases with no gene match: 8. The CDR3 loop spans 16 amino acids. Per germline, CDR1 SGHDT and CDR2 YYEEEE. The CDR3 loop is CASSLVGTEGYTEAFF. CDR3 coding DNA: TGTGCCAGCAGCTTGGTAGGGACAGAAGGTTACACTGAAGCTTTCTTT.

Here the CDR3 reads CASSPSGRTDTQYF. CDR3 nucleotide sequence: TGTGCCAGCAGCCCTAGCGGGAGGACAGATACGCAGTATTTT. The chain carries TRBV7-2 and TRBJ2-3, with 11 bases fitting TRBD2. The CDR3 loop spans 14 amino acids. V trimming: 5 bases; J trimming: 3 bases; junction bases outside the gene matches: 1. In germline, CDR1 is SGHTA, CDR2 FQGNSA.

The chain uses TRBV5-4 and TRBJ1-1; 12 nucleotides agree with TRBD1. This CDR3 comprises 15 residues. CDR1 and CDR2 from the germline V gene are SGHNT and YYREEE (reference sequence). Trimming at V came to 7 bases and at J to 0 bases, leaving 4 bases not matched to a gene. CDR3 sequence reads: CASGGQGAMNTEAFF. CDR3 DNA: TGTGCCAGCGGGGGACAGGGGGCGATGAACACTGAAGCTTTCTTT.

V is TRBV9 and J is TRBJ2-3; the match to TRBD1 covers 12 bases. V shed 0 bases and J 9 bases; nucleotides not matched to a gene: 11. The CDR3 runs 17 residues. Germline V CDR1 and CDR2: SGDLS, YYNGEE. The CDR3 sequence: CASSVATSGQGAGTQYF. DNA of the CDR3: TGTGCCAGCAGCGTAGCTACCTCGGGACAGGGGGCAGGAACGCAGTATTTT.

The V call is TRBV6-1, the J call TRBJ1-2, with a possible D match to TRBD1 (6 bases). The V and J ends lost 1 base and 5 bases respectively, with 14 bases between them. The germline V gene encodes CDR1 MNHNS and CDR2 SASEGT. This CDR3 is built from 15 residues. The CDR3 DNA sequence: TGTGCCAGCAGTGAAGATCCAAGGGGGTCGTATGGCTACACCTTC. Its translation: CASSEDPRGSYGYTF.